The rows below give T cell receptor beta chains drawn from one sample of a study of blood T cell repertoires in COVID-19. The method was immunoSEQ multiplex PCR; TCRdb's version includes in-frame clones alone and lacks a portion of them. This table holds about 130,000 clones, roughly 87% found once. The sequenced sample consisted of peripheral blood. The receptors originated from a woman older than 75 with acute or convalescent COVID-19. Each CDR3 is given with its conserved first and last residue. Each record gives: clone size, J gene, V gene, D gene, CDR3 DNA, CDR3 protein. A D gene is named only where the DNA matches it firmly. The listing skips clone size in some rows; elsewhere it reads once, few, many or a size class.

>-|TRBJ1-1|TRBV7-6|TRBD1
TGTGCCAGCAGCCCAGGGACAGGGGTTACTGAAGCTTTCTTT
CASSPGTGVTEAFF
>-|TRBJ1-3|TRBV6-5|TRBD1
TGTGCCAGCAGCCTGACCGGGACAGGAGGAAACACCATATATTTT
CASSLTGTGGNTIYF
>-|TRBJ1-5|TRBV5-5|-
TGTGCCAGCAGCTTAGCGGGGGGTCAGCCCCAGCATTTT
CASSLAGGQPQHF
>-|TRBJ2-5|TRBV25-1|TRBD2
TGTGCCAGCAGTGTGACTAGCGAAGTAGGGACCCAGTACTTC
CASSVTSEVGTQYF
>-|TRBJ1-2|TRBV28|-
TGTGCCAGCAGCCCGTCGTATGGCTACACCTTC
CASSPSYGYTF
>-|TRBJ2-3|TRBV5-5|-
TGTGCCAGCAGCTTGTATCCCGGAGGCACAGATACGCAGTATTTT
CASSLYPGGTDTQYF
>-|TRBJ1-1|TRBV29-1|TRBD1
TGCAGCGTCTCGACCGGGACAGGGGCCCGCACTGAAGCTTTCTTT
CSVSTGTGARTEAFF
>-|TRBJ2-3|TRBV7-2|-
TGTGCCAGCAGCTTAGTCAGGGGCCTTACAGATACGCAGTATTTT
CASSLVRGLTDTQYF
>-|TRBJ1-2|TRBV27|-
TGTGCCAGCAGTTACGTTAGGACTGGGCGGTATGGCTACACCTTC
CASSYVRTGRYGYTF
>-|TRBJ2-2|TRBV29-1|-
TGCAGCGTTGCCTGGGGGGACGGGGAGCTGTTTTTT
CSVAWGDGELFF
>-|TRBJ2-6|TRBV27|TRBD1
TGTGCCAGCACCTCCTGGGGGGACAGGGGGACTGGGGCCAACGTCCTGACTTTC
CASTSWGDRGTGANVLTF
>-|TRBJ1-6|TRBV3-1/TRBV3-2|TRBD1
TGTGCCAGCAGCCCTGACAGGGCTGATTCACCCCTCCACTTT
CASSPDRADSPLHF
>-|TRBJ1-2|TRBV19|TRBD1
TGTGCCAGTAGTCCTCGGGGACAGGCTCCTGGCTACACCTTC
CASSPRGQAPGYTF
>-|TRBJ2-7|TRBV29-1|TRBD1
TGCAGCGTTGGCCCGGGTCATTGGACAGGGGGTACCTACGAGCAGTACTTC
CSVGPGHWTGGTYEQYF
>-|TRBJ1-1|TRBV28|TRBD1
TGTGCCAGCAGTTTAAGGGACAGCTCTGAAGCTTTCTTT
CASSLRDSSEAFF
>-|TRBJ1-1|TRBV18|-
TGTGCCAGCTCAATTGAGGAGAACACTGAAGCTTTCTTT
CASSIEENTEAFF
>-|TRBJ1-2|TRBV9|TRBD1
TGTGCCAGCAGCGTCTACAGGGGAAGCGGCTACACCTTC
CASSVYRGSGYTF
>-|TRBJ1-1|TRBV5-1|-
TGCGCCAGCAGCGCCCAGACAGTGAACACTGAAGCTTTCTTT
CASSAQTVNTEAFF
>-|TRBJ1-1|TRBV20-1|-
TGCAGTGCTAGTTCTGGCGGGACTGAAGCTTTCTTT
CSASSGGTEAFF
>-|TRBJ1-5|TRBV29-1|TRBD1
TGCAGCGTTGCGGGACAGGGGCCGTATCAGCCCCAGCATTTT
CSVAGQGPYQPQHF
>-|TRBJ1-3|TRBV2|-
TGTGCCGGGTCCAGGTCTCTCAACACCATATATTTT
CAGSRSLNTIYF
>-|TRBJ1-1|TRBV10-3|TRBD1
TGTGCCAGTGGGACAGGGACGAAAGACACTGAAGCTTTCTTT
CASGTGTKDTEAFF
>-|TRBJ2-1|TRBV4-2|TRBD1
TGTGCCAGCAGCGACCGGGACAGGGGTGAGCAGTTCTTC
CASSDRDRGEQFF
>once|TRBJ1-6|TRBV2|TRBD1
TGTGCCAGCAATCCGGACAGGGTTAACTCTTCACCCCTCCACTTT
CASNPDRVNSSPLHF
>-|TRBJ2-7|TRBV11-2|-
TGTGCCAGCAGCTTAGAACGAGGCGGCTCCTACGAGCAGTACTTC
CASSLERGGSYEQYF
>once|TRBJ1-2|TRBV14|-
TGTGCCAGCAGCCCCCGAACCAGTTTTTACTATGGCTACACCTTC
CASSPRTSFYYGYTF
>-|TRBJ1-2|TRBV19|-
TGTGCCATCGCGACGGCAGGCTATGGCTACACCTTC
CAIATAGYGYTF
>once|TRBJ2-4|TRBV5-1|TRBD2
TGCGCCAGCAGCCCGGGACTAGCGATGGGAGGCATTCAGTACTTC
CASSPGLAMGGIQYF
>few|TRBJ1-3|TRBV11-2|TRBD1
TGTGCCAGCAGTAAGGACAGGACATACTCTGGAAACACCATATATTTT
CASSKDRTYSGNTIYF
>-|TRBJ2-3|TRBV5-4|TRBD2
TGTGCCAGCAGCTTGTTAGCGGGGGTCCCCCTAGCCTACACAGATACGCAGTATTTT
CASSLLAGVPLAYTDTQYF
>-|TRBJ1-4|TRBV5-4|-
TGTGCCAGCAGCTTGGTTTTTGGCGAGACAGTTCATGAAAAACTGTTTTTT
CASSLVFGETVHEKLFF
>-|TRBJ1-3|TRBV9|-
TGTGCCAGCAGCGTATCATCTAGCTCTGGAAACACCATATATTTT
CASSVSSSSGNTIYF
>-|TRBJ1-2|TRBV29-1|-
TGCAGCGTTCTAGACAGGACCAACTATGGCTACACCTTC
CSVLDRTNYGYTF
>-|TRBJ1-3|TRBV9|-
TGTGCCAGCAGCGTAGCAACAGTTGGAAACACCATATATTTT
CASSVATVGNTIYF
>-|TRBJ2-3|TRBV29-1|TRBD2
TGCAGCGCACCTCTTAGCGGGGGCGTGGAAGATACGCAGTATTTT
CSAPLSGGVEDTQYF